These T cell receptor beta chains were read from a single sample in a study of cytomegalovirus exposure and HLA in healthy donors. Assay: immunoSEQ multiplex PCR; the TCRdb copy retains only in-frame clones and omits some. The table shows approximately 120,000 clones, with around 72% occurring only once. Input material: PBMCs. The receptors come from a woman aged 45-65 years in good health and CMV-seropositive. CDR3s include the opening cysteine and the closing phenylalanine or tryptophan. Fields, in order: V gene, clone size, J gene, D gene, CDR3 DNA, CDR3 protein. D genes are given only for firm matches. Not all rows give a size; the values are once, few, many and, for expanded clones, a class.

V gene: TRBV19; clone size: -; J gene: TRBJ1-2; D gene: TRBD1; CDR3 DNA: TGTGCCAGTAGTCGAGGAGACAGGGGAGTTTCTAACTATGGCTACACCTTC; CDR3 protein: CASSRGDRGVSNYGYTF
V gene: TRBV5-6; clone size: -; J gene: TRBJ2-1; D gene: -; CDR3 DNA: TGTGCCAGCAGCTCTTCTGGGGACACCAATGAGCAGTTCTTC; CDR3 protein: CASSSSGDTNEQFF
V gene: TRBV5-1; clone size: few; J gene: TRBJ2-5; D gene: -; CDR3 DNA: TGCGCCAGCAGCCTCGGTGGGGGGACCTTAGAGACCCAGTACTTC; CDR3 protein: CASSLGGGTLETQYF
V gene: TRBV25-1; clone size: -; J gene: TRBJ2-3; D gene: TRBD1; CDR3 DNA: TGTGCCAGCAGTGAATATGGGGCAGGGGGTACGCAGTATTTT; CDR3 protein: CASSEYGAGGTQYF
V gene: TRBV6-1; clone size: -; J gene: TRBJ1-2; D gene: -; CDR3 DNA: TGTGCCAGCAGTGAAGAACAGAGCCCCTTCCTCTATGGCTACACCTTC; CDR3 protein: CASSEEQSPFLYGYTF
V gene: TRBV19; clone size: -; J gene: TRBJ1-2; D gene: -; CDR3 DNA: TGTGCCAGTAGTATAGCGACAGTCCTCTATGGCTACACCTTC; CDR3 protein: CASSIATVLYGYTF
V gene: TRBV4-2; clone size: -; J gene: TRBJ2-1; D gene: TRBD2; CDR3 DNA: TGTGCCAGCAGCCCCCGACTAGCGGGAGGGGCATATGAGCAGTTCTTC; CDR3 protein: CASSPRLAGGAYEQFF
V gene: TRBV29-1; clone size: few; J gene: TRBJ2-7; D gene: -; CDR3 DNA: TGCAGCGTGACCTCGGCAGGGTCTGAGTACGAGCAGCACTTC; CDR3 protein: CSVTSAGSEYEQHF
V gene: TRBV7-9; clone size: few; J gene: TRBJ1-1; D gene: TRBD1; CDR3 DNA: TGTGCCAGCAGCCTCCGGACAGGGTCCGCTGAAGCTTTCTTT; CDR3 protein: CASSLRTGSAEAFF
V gene: TRBV7-2; clone size: -; J gene: TRBJ1-5; D gene: TRBD1; CDR3 DNA: TGTGCCAGCAGACAACAGGGGAGTAGCAATCAGCCCCAGCATTTT; CDR3 protein: CASRQQGSSNQPQHF
V gene: TRBV5-4; clone size: -; J gene: TRBJ2-1; D gene: TRBD2; CDR3 DNA: TGTGCCAGCAGCTTGGGAGCGGGAGCTTCCTACAATGAGCAGTTCTTC; CDR3 protein: CASSLGAGASYNEQFF
V gene: TRBV30; clone size: once; J gene: TRBJ1-4; D gene: TRBD1; CDR3 DNA: TGTGCCTGGAATACCGGCCGGGACAGGATGGATGAGACTAATGAAAAACTGTTTTTT; CDR3 protein: CAWNTGRDRMDETNEKLFF
V gene: TRBV7-9; clone size: once; J gene: TRBJ2-1; D gene: TRBD2; CDR3 DNA: TGTGCCAGCAGTACAACCGCGGGAGGGACAATCAATGAGCAGTTCTTC; CDR3 protein: CASSTTAGGTINEQFF
V gene: TRBV5-8; clone size: -; J gene: TRBJ1-5; D gene: TRBD1; CDR3 DNA: TGTGCCAGCAGCCCGGGACAGTCTGTCCGAAATCAGCCCCAGCATTTT; CDR3 protein: CASSPGQSVRNQPQHF
V gene: TRBV19; clone size: -; J gene: TRBJ2-5; D gene: TRBD2; CDR3 DNA: TGTGCCAGTAGTATGGTAGCGGGGGGCTCCGAGACCCAGTACTTC; CDR3 protein: CASSMVAGGSETQYF
V gene: TRBV4-3; clone size: few; J gene: TRBJ2-7; D gene: TRBD2; CDR3 DNA: TGCGCCAGCAGCCGCGAGGTACCGGGACTAGCGGGAGCCTACGAGCAGTACTTC; CDR3 protein: CASSREVPGLAGAYEQYF
V gene: TRBV10-3; clone size: -; J gene: TRBJ2-3; D gene: TRBD2; CDR3 DNA: TGTGCCATCAGGGGGTCTAGCGGGGAGACAGATACGCAGTATTTT; CDR3 protein: CAIRGSSGETDTQYF
V gene: TRBV10-3; clone size: -; J gene: TRBJ2-7; D gene: TRBD2; CDR3 DNA: TGTGCCATCAGTGAGTCGAATAGCGGGGGGAACTCCTACGAGCAGTACTTC; CDR3 protein: CAISESNSGGNSYEQYF
V gene: TRBV7-6; clone size: -; J gene: TRBJ2-1; D gene: -; CDR3 DNA: TGTGCCAGCAGCTTGGTAGGGGTGGAGGGGTACAATGAGCAGTTCTTC; CDR3 protein: CASSLVGVEGYNEQFF
V gene: TRBV27; clone size: -; J gene: TRBJ2-1; D gene: TRBD2; CDR3 DNA: TGTGCCAGCAGTGGGGGACTAGCGGAGACCTACAATGAGCAGTTCTTC; CDR3 protein: CASSGGLAETYNEQFF
V gene: TRBV25-1; clone size: -; J gene: TRBJ2-7; D gene: -; CDR3 DNA: TGTGCCAGCAGTGAATCGTCAGGGGACTACGAGCAGTACTTC; CDR3 protein: CASSESSGDYEQYF